What follows are 9 T cell receptor beta chains derived from one specimen sequenced in a study of T cell clonality in common variable immunodeficiency. Measured with immunoSEQ multiplex PCR; TCRdb has only the in-frame clones, and not every one. The sample was found to contain about 52,000 clones, and every one recurs. Input material: peripheral blood mononuclear cells. The receptors were gathered from a person aged 18 to 70 in good health.

This clone was observed at least ten times. The CDR3 is cut off 3 residues early in the read; its end comes from the germline J gene. The V gene is TRBV7-6, the J gene TRBJ2-2, with D perhaps matching TRBD2 (5 bases). CDR1 is SGHVS and CDR2 is FNYEAQ in the germline V gene. This CDR3 is 15 amino acids long. V was cut by 2 bases and J by 5 bases, with 12 bases left in between. CDR3 sequence reads: CASSLSGVGTGELFF. The sequenced part of the CDR3 DNA is TGTGCCAGCAGCTTATCCGGGGTTGGAACCGGGGAG.

This clone was detected many times. The observed sequence ends 3 residues before the CDR3 terminus, with the missing tail filled in from the germline J gene. The chain links TRBV19 to TRBJ2-2, with D maybe TRBD1 (5 bases). The V end was cut by 3 bases, the J end by 2 bases, with 10 bases between. Germline V gene data show CDR1 as LNHDA and CDR2 as SQIVND (reference sequence). CDR3 size: 15 residues. Partial CDR3 DNA: TGTGCCAGTAGTATCTGGCAGGGAAACACCGGGGAG. It codes for CASSIWQGNTGE. The CDR3 as a whole reads CASSIWQGNTGELFF. The complete variable domain, with remaining parts taken from reference TRBV19 and TRBJ2-2, reads DGGITQSPKYLFRKEGQNVTLSCEQNLNHDAMYWYRQDPGQGLRLIYYSQIVNDFQKGDIAEGYSVSREKKESFPLTVTSAQKNPTAFYLCASSIWQGNTGELFFGEGSRLTVL.

This clone was found many times. Coverage ceases 3 residues before the CDR3 finishes, and the germline J gene fills in the end. The rearrangement uses TRBV6-2 or TRBV6-3 and TRBJ2-5, with TRBD2 matching over 12 bases. CDR1 MNHEY and CDR2 SVGEGT come from the germline V gene. V lost 10 bases to trimming and J lost 0 bases; unmatched junction nucleotides: 6. The CDR3 consists of 15 residues. Partial CDR3 DNA: TGTGCCACCTCACTAGCGGGGGGCTACCAAGAGACC. This sequence encodes CATSLAGGYQET. The full CDR3 protein is CATSLAGGYQETQYF.

This clone was seen repeatedly, ten times or more. With the read ending 3 residues before the CDR3 end, the germline J gene is used to fill in that end. The chain carries TRBV6-2 or TRBV6-3 and TRBJ1-1; no firm D call. The CDR3 sequence is 15 residues long. CDR1 and CDR2 from the germline V gene are MNHEY and SVGEGT. V was shortened by 5 bases and J by 1 base, with 14 bases between the two germline ends. The CDR3 here is CASSGRVRRNTEAFF. Partial CDR3 DNA: TGTGCCAGCAGTGGTAGGGTCAGAAGGAACACTGAA.

This clone occurred a few times. The sequence runs out 3 residues before the end of the CDR3; the remainder is reconstructed from the germline J gene. The V call is TRBV19, the J call TRBJ2-3, with 8 bases lining up with TRBD1. The CDR3 spans 16 residues. In germline, CDR1 is LNHDA, CDR2 SQIVND (reference sequence). CDR3 DNA, as far as it was read: TGTGCCAGTAGCCTTAATTCCGGACAGGGTGGTCAGCCG. Translating it yields CASSLNSGQGGQP. The whole CDR3 sequence reads CASSLNSGQGGQPQYF.

This clone appeared many times. CDR3: CASSDGTSGNNEQFF. The covered CDR3 bases are TGTGCCAGCAGTGACGGGACTAGCGGGAACAATGAG. The gene calls are TRBV6-4 and TRBJ2-1; 13 bases line up with TRBD2. Read coverage stops 3 residues before the CDR3 terminus; the germline J gene supplies the remainder. Trimming took 2 bases from V and 5 from J; bases not matched to a gene: 0. The germline gives CDR1 MRHNA, CDR2 SNTAGT. This CDR3 contains 15 residues.

There are many counts of this clone. With the read ending 3 residues before the CDR3 end, the germline J gene is used to fill in that end. This chain joins TRBV5-1 and TRBJ2-6; a weak D match, TRBD2 (6 bases). Germline CDR1 and CDR2: SGHRS and YFSETQ. The CDR3 runs to 16 residues. Trimming pared 0 bases from V and 2 bases from J, leaving 9 bases between. The sequenced part of the CDR3 DNA is TGCGCCAGCAGCTTGGGAGGAGGGCCTGGGGCCAACGTC. Protein: CASSLGGGPGANV. The CDR3 in its entirety is CASSLGGGPGANVLTF.

This clone occurred many times. From the germline J gene comes the end of the CDR3, since the read stops 3 residues before it. J is TRBJ2-2 and V is TRBV7-8, with 7 bases fitting TRBD2. In germline, CDR1 is SGHVS, CDR2 FQNEAQ. V shed 5 bases, J shed 3 bases, and the junction held 9 bases outside the gene matches. The CDR3 runs 16 residues. CDR3 sequence reads: CASSGLADYHTGELFF. The CDR3 bases that were read are TGTGCCAGCAGCGGTCTAGCGGATTACCACACCGGGGAG.

This clone was counted only a few times. The read ends 3 residues shy of where the CDR3 ends; the end is completed using the germline J gene. In the same sample, other DNA sequences code for this CDR3. The chain combines TRBV6-2 or TRBV6-3 with TRBJ1-5, with 7 bases identical to TRBD1. The trim removed 7 bases at V and 0 bases at J, leaving 6 bases unmatched. The CDR3 runs 15 residues. Per germline, CDR1 MNHEY and CDR2 SVGEGT. The CDR3 is CASTLGQYSNQPQHF. Incomplete CDR3 DNA: TGTGCCAGCACCCTGGGACAGTATAGCAATCAGCCC.